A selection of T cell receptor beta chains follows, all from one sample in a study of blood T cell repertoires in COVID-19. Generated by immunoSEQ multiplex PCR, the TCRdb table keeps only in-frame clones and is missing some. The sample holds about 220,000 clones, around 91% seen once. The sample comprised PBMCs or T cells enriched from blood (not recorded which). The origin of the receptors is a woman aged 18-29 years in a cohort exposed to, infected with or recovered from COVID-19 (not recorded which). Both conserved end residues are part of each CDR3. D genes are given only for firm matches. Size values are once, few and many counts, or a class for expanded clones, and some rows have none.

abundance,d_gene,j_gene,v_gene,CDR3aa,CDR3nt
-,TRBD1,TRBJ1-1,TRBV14,CASSQETTGKAFF,TGTGCCAGCAGCCAAGAAACGACAGGGAAAGCTTTCTTT
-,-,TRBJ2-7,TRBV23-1,CASSPIRDTSYEQYF,TGCGCCAGCAGTCCAATTCGGGACACCTCCTACGAGCAGTACTTC
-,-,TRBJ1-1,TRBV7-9,CASTGASAEAFF,TGTGCCAGCACCGGGGCGAGCGCTGAAGCTTTCTTT
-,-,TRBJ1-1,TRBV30,CAWSVLLSGADFNTEAFF,TGTGCCTGGAGTGTACTATTGTCGGGAGCGGATTTTAACACTGAAGCTTTCTTT
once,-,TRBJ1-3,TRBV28,CASSFGRSSGNTIYF,TGTGCCAGCAGCTTCGGCCGGAGCTCTGGAAACACCATATATTTT
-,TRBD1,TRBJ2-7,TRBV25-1,CASSTSEGQGKYEQYF,TGTGCCAGCAGCACCTCCGAAGGACAGGGAAAGTACGAGCAGTACTTC
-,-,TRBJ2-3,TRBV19,CASSIDALTDTQYF,TGTGCCAGTAGTATAGATGCGTTAACAGATACGCAGTATTTT
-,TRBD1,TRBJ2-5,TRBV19,CASSSGTGGANYRETQYF,TGTGCCAGTAGTAGCGGGACAGGGGGCGCGAATTATCGAGAGACCCAGTACTTC
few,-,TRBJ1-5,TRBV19,CASSIRVDQPQHF,TGTGCCAGTAGTATCCGGGTTGATCAGCCCCAGCATTTT
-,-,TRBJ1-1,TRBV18,CASSPADEAGAEAFF,TGTGCCAGCTCACCAGCCGACGAGGCAGGGGCTGAAGCTTTCTTT
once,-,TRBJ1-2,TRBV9,CASSTQDYGYTF,TGTGCCAGCAGCACACAGGACTATGGCTACACCTTC
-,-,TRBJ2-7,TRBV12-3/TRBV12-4,CASSTQAANEQYF,TGTGCCAGCAGTACCCAGGCCGCCAACGAGCAGTACTTC
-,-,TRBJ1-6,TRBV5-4,CASSRQGEDSPLHF,TGTGCCAGCAGCCGGCAGGGTGAGGATTCACCCCTCCACTTT
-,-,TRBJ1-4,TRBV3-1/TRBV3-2,CASSRGGGEKLFF,TGTGCCAGCAGCCGGGGGGGCGGTGAAAAACTGTTTTTT
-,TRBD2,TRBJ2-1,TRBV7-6,CASSLRTSGAHNEQFF,TGTGCCAGCAGCTTAAGGACTAGCGGGGCCCACAATGAGCAGTTCTTC
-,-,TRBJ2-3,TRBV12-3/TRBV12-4,CASSFDNTDTQYF,TGTGCCAGCAGTTTTGACAACACAGATACGCAGTATTTT
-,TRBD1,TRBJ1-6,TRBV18,CATGQGGDSPLHF,TGTGCCACCGGACAGGGGGGGGATTCACCCCTCCACTTT
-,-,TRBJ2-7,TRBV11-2,CASSLGGLYYEQYF,TGTGCCAGCAGCTTAGGCGGATTATACTACGAGCAGTACTTC
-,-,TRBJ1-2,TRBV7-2,CASSLSTSRGFYGYTF,TGTGCCAGCAGCCTATCAACCTCCAGGGGTTTCTATGGCTACACCTTC
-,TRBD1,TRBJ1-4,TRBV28,CASRYAGGANEKLFF,TGTGCCAGCAGATACGCAGGGGGTGCTAATGAAAAACTGTTTTTT
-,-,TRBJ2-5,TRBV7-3,CASSLADQETQYF,TGTGCCAGCAGCTTGGCAGACCAAGAGACCCAGTACTTC
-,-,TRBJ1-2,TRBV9,CASSGDSYGYTF,TGTGCCAGCAGCGGCGACAGCTATGGCTACACCTTC
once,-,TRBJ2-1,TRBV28,CASSLYRDYNEQFF,TGTGCCAGCAGTCTCTATAGAGATTACAATGAGCAGTTCTTC
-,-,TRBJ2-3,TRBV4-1,CASSQALGARGRGGTDTQYF,TGCGCCAGCAGCCAAGCTCTGGGGGCCAGGGGACGAGGTGGCACAGATACGCAGTATTTT
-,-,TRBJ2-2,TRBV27,CASSLKGVHGTGELFF,TGTGCCAGCAGTTTAAAAGGGGTCCATGGGACCGGGGAGCTGTTTTTT
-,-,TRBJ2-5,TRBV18,CASSPWGEETQYF,TGTGCCAGCTCACCCTGGGGGGAAGAGACCCAGTACTTC
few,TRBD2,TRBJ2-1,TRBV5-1,CASSLGTSGIGEQFF,TGCGCCAGCAGCCTGGGGACTAGCGGGATCGGTGAGCAGTTCTTC
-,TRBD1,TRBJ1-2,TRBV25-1,CASSEPGTGVDGYTF,TGTGCCAGCAGTGAACCGGGGACAGGGGTTGATGGCTACACCTTC
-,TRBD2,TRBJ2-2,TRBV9,CASSGLAGGRRELFF,TGTGCCAGCAGCGGATTAGCGGGGGGGCGCCGGGAGCTGTTTTTT
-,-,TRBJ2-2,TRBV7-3,CASSHSGTNTGELFF,TGTGCCAGCAGCCACTCCGGGACAAACACCGGGGAGCTGTTTTTT
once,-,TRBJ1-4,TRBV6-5,CASSPTGNNEKLFF,TGTGCCAGCAGCCCGACAGGAAATAATGAAAAACTGTTTTTT
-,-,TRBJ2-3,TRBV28,CASLGAGPTDTQYF,TGTGCCAGCCTAGGGGCGGGACCAACAGATACGCAGTATTTT
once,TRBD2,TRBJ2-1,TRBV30,CAWSPRLAGVDEQFF,TGTGCCTGGAGCCCACGACTAGCGGGAGTTGATGAGCAGTTCTTC
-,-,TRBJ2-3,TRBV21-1,CASTPFGGTNSTDTQYF,TGTGCCAGCACCCCGTTCGGCGGGACTAATAGCACAGATACGCAGTATTTT
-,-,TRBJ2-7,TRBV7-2,CASSTSPGYEQYF,TGTGCCAGCAGCACCTCTCCAGGCTACGAGCAGTACTTC
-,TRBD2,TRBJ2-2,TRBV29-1,CSVAGIAGFTNTGELFF,TGCAGCGTTGCTGGAATAGCGGGATTTACGAACACCGGGGAGCTGTTTTTT
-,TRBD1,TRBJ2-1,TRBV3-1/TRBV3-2,CASTLTGGDEQFF,TGTGCCAGCACCTTGACAGGGGGCGATGAGCAGTTCTTC
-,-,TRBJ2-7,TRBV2,CASRIGGAPYEQYF,TGTGCCAGCAGGATTGGAGGGGCTCCCTACGAGCAGTACTTC
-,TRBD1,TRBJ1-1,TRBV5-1,CASSFQGVNTEAFF,TGCGCCAGCAGCTTTCAGGGGGTGAACACTGAAGCTTTCTTT
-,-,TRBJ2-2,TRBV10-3,CAISADDEDTGELFF,TGTGCCATCAGCGCAGATGATGAGGACACCGGGGAGCTGTTTTTT
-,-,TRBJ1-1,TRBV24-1,CATSDASTTGAEAFF,TGTGCCACCAGTGATGCCTCAACTACCGGCGCTGAAGCTTTCTTT